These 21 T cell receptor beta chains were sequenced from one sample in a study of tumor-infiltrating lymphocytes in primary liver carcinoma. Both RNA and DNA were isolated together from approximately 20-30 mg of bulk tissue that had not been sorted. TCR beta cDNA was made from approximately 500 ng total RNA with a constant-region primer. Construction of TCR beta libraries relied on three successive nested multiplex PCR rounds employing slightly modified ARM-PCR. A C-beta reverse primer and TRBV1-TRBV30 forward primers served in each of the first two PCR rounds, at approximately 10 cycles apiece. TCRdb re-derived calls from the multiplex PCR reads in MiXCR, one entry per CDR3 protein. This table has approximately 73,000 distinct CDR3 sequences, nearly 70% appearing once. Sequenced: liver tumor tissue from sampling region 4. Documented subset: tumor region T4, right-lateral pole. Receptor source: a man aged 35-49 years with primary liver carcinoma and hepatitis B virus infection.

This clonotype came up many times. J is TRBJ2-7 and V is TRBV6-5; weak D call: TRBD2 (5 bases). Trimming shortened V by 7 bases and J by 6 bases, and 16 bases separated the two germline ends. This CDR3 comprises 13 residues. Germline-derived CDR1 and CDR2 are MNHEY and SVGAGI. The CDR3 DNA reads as TGTGCCAGCAACTCGAAAGGGAGAACCGAGCAGTACTTC. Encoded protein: CASNSKGRTEQYF.

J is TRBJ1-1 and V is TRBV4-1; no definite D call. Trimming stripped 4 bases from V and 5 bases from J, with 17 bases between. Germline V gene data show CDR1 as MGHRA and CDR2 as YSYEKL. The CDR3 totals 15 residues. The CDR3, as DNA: TGCGCCAGCAGCCTAGCCCGACGGGGAGGAACTGAAGCTTTCTTT. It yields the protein CASSLARRGGTEAFF.

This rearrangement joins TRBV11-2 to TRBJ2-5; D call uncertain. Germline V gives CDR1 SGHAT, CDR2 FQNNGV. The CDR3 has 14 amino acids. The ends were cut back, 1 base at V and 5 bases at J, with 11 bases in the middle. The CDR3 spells CASSLVMGPETQYF. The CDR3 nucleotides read TGTGCCAGCAGCTTAGTGATGGGCCCCGAGACCCAGTACTTC.

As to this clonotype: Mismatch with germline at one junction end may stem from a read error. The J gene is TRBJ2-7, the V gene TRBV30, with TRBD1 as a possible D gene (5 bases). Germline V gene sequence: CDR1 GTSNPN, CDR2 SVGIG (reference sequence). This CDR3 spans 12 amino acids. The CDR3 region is CAWSPGAVEQYF. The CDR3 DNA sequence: TGTGCCTGGAGTCCTGGGGCGGTCGAGCAATACTTC.

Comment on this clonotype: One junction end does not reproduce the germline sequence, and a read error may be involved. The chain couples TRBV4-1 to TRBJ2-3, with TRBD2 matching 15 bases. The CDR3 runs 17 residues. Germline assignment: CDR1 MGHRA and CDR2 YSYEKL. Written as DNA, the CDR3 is TGCGCCAGCAGCCCCCGGACTAGCGGGAGGGTCCTCAGATACGCAGTATTT. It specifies CASSPRTSGRVLRYAVF.

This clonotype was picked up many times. CDR3 nucleotides: TGCGCCAGCAGTGAGATAGGGACAGGTGGAGAAGCTTTCTTT. This codes for CASSEIGTGGEAFF. V usage is TRBV10-2 and J usage is TRBJ1-1; 8 bases match TRBD1. The junction had 7 bases not matched to a gene; V was cut back by 2 bases and J by 8 bases. CDR1 and CDR2 from the germline V gene are WSHSY and SAAADI. The CDR3 has 14 amino acids.

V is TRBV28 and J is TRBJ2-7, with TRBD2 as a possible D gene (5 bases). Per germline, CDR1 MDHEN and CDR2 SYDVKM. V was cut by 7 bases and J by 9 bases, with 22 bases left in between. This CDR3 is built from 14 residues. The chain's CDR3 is CASTLLRGGGGQYF. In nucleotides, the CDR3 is TGTGCCAGCACTCTCCTTCGCGGAGGAGGCGGGCAGTACTTC.

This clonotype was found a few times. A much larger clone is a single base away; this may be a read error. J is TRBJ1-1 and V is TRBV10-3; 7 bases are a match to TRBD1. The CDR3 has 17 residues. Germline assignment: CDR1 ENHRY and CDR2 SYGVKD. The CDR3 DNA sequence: TGTGCCATCGGTGAGCCCTGGGTGACAGGGAAGAAGATGGAAGCTTTCTTT. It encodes CAIGEPWVTGKKMEAFF.

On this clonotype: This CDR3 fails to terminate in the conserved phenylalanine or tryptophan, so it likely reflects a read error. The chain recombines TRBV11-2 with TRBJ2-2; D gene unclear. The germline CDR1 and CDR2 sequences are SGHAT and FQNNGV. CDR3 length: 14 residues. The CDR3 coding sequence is TGTGCCAACAGCTCTTTGGGGAACACCGGGGAGCTGTTTTAT. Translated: CANSSLGNTGELFY.

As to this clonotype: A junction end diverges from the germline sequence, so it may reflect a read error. DNA of the CDR3: TGTGCCAGCAGGAACGATAGCGGATCCACAGATACGCAGTGTTTT. The encoded protein is CASRNDSGSTDTQCF. The chain is built from TRBV6-5 and TRBJ2-3, with D possibly matching TRBD2 (6 bases). The length of the CDR3 is 15 residues. Germline lookup yields CDR1 MNHEY and CDR2 SVGAGI.

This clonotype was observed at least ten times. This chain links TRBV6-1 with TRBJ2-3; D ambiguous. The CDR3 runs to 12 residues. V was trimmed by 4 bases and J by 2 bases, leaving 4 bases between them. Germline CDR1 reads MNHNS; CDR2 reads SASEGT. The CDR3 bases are TGTGCCAGCAGTGGCACCACAGATACGCAGTATTTT. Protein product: CASSGTTDTQYF.

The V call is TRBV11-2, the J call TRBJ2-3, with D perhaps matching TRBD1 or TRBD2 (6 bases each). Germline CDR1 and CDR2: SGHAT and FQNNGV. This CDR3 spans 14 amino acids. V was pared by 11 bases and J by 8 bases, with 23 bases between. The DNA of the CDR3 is TGTGCCGGAGGGACACGGGAACCCGCAGGTACGCAGTATTTT. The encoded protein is CAGGTREPAGTQYF.

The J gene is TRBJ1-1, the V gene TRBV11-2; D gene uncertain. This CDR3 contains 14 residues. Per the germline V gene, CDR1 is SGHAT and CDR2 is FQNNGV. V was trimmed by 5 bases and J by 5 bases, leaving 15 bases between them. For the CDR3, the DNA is TGTGCCAGCAGCACAGACGGTTCCGTTACTGAAGCTTTCTTT. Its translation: CASSTDGSVTEAFF.

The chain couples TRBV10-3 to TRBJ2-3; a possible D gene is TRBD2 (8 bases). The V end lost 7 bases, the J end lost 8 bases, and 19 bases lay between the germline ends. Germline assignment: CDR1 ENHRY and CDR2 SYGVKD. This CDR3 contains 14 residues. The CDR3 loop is CAITGGGGPGTQYF. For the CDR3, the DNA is TGTGCCATCACGGGAGGGGGCGGCCCGGGTACGCAGTATTTT.

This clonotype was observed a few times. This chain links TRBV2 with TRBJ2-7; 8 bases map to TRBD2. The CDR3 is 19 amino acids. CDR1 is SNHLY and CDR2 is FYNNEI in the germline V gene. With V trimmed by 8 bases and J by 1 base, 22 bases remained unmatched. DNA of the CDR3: TGTGCCAGCTGTTGGACTAGCCAGTTTACCAGTTTGCTTTCCTACGAGCAGTACTTC. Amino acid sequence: CASCWTSQFTSLLSYEQYF. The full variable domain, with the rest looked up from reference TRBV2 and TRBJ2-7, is EPEVTQTPSHQVTQMGQEVILRCVPISNHLYFYWYRQILGQKVEFLVSFYNNEISEKSEIFDDQFSVERPDGSNFTLKIRSTKLEDSAMYFCASCWTSQFTSLLSYEQYFGPGTRLTVT.

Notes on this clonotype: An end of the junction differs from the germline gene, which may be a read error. CDR3 protein: CASRSTWKQGGCTF. CDR3 bases: TGTGCCAGCAGGTCTACATGGAAACAGGGAGGCTGCACATTC. This rearrangement joins TRBV12-3 or TRBV12-4 to TRBJ1-2; tentatively, D is TRBD1 (6 bases). The CDR3 sequence is 14 residues long.

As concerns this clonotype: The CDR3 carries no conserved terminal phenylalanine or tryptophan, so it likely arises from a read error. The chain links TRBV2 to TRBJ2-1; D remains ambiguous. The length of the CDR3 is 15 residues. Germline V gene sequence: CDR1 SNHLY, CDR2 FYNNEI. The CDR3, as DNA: TGTGCCACCAGTGAGAGACCATACCCTTACAATGAGCAGTTCTCC. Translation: CATSERPYPYNEQFS.

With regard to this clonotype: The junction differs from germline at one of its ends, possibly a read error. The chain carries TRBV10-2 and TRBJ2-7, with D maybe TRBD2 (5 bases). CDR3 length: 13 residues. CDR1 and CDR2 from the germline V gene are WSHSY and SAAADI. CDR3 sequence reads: CACSEGSSYEQYF. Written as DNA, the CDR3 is TGCGCCTGCAGTGAGGGCAGTTCCTACGAGCAGTACTTC.

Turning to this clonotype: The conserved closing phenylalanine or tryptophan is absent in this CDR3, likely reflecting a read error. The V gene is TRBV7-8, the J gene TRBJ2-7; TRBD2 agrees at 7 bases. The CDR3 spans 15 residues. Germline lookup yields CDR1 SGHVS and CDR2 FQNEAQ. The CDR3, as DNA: TGTGCCAGCAGCCCGGGGCCGGCTAGCGGTTACGAACAGTACTTA. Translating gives CASSPGPASGYEQYL.

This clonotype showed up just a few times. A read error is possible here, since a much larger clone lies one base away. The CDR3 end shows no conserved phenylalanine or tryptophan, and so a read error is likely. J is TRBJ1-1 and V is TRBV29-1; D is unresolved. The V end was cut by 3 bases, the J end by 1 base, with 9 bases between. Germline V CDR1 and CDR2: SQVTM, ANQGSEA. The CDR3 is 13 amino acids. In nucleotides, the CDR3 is TGCAGCGTTGACGCAGTCACGAACACTGAAGCTTTCCTT. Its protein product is CSVDAVTNTEAFL.

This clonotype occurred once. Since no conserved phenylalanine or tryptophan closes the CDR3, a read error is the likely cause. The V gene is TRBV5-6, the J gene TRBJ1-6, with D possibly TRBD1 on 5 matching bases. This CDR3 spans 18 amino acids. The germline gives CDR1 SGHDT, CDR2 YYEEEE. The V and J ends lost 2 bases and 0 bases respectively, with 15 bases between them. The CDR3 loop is CASSLRNRSYSYNSPLHY. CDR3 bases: TGTGCCAGCAGCTTAAGAAACAGGAGTTACTCCTATAATTCACCCCTCCACTAT.